The text below deals with one T cell receptor beta chain. Its antigen is unidentified. The sample belongs to a study of OX40 agonist ivuxolimab in advanced cancers. Background on the study: Age averaged roughly 60 years (range about 23 to 80), and around 87% were male. Overall study findings and caveats: Relative to CD4+, CD8+ T cells held more expanded clones on average.

TCRdb keeps only in-frame clones here, not all; method: immunoSEQ multiplex PCR. The sample has some 34,000 clones; roughly 82% are singletons. The sequence came from an adult with an advanced solid tumor such as melanoma, head and neck, liver or kidney cancer. The starting material was CD4+ or CD8+ T cells sorted from blood, obtained in a trial of the OX40 agonist ivuxolimab.

The CDR3 DNA sequence: TGTGCCAGCAGCTCGGGACAGACGAACACTGAAGCTTTCTTT. This encodes CASSSGQTNTEAFF. The V and J genes are TRBV7-8 and TRBJ1-1; 7 positions agree with TRBD1. The junction had 3 bases not matched to a gene; V was cut back by 4 bases and J by 1 base. The CDR3 is made up of 14 amino acids. CDR1 and CDR2 (germline): SGHVS, FQNEAQ.